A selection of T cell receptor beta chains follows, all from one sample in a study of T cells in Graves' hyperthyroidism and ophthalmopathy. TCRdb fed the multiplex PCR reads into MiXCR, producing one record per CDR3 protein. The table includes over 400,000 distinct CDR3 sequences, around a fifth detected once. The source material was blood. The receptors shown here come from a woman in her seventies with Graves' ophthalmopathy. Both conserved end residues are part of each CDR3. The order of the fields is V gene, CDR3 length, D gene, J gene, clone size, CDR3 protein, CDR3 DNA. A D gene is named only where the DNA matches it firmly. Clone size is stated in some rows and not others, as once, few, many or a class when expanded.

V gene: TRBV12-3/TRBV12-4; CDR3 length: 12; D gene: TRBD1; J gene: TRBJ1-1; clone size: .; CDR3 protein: CASSIPGGGAFF; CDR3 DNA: TGTGCCAGCAGTATCCCAGGGGGGGGTGCTTTCTTT
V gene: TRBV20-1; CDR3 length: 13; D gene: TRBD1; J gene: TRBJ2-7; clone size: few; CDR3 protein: CSVRQGKEYEQYF; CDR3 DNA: TGCAGTGTCAGACAGGGTAAAGAATACGAGCAGTACTTC
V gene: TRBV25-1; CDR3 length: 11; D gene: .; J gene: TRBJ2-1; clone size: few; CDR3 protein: CASDLGNEQFF; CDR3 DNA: TGTGCCAGCGACTTAGGCAATGAGCAGTTCTTC
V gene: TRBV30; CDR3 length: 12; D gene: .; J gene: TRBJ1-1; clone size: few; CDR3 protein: CAWSRGGTEAFF; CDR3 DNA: TGTGCCTGGAGTAGGGGCGGGACTGAAGCTTTCTTT
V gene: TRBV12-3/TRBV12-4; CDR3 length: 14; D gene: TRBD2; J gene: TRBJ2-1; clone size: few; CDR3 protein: CASSLGGGVNEQFF; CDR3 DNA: TGTGCCAGCAGTTTAGGGGGGGGGGTAAATGAGCAGTTCTTC
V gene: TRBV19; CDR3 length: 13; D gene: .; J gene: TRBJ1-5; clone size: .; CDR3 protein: CASGLEGNQPQHF; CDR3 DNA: TGTGCCAGTGGATTGGAGGGTAATCAGCCCCAGCATTTT
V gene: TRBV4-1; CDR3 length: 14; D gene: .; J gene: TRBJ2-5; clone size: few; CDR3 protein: CASSQGAVRETQYF; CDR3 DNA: TGCGCCAGCAGCCAAGGGGCAGTGCGAGAGACCCAGTACTTC
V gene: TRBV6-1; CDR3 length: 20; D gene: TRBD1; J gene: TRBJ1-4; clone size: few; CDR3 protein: CASSFPLTPNRPTGGEKLFF; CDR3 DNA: TGTGCCAGCAGTTTCCCACTAACCCCGAATCGGCCCACAGGGGGTGAAAAACTGTTTTTT
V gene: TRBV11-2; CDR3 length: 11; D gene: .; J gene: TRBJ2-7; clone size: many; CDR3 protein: CASSLDHEQYF; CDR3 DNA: TGTGCCAGCAGCTTAGATCACGAGCAGTACTTC
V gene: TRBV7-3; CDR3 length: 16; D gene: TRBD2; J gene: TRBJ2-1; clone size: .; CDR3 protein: CASSSSGLADYNEQFF; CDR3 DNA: TGTGCCAGCAGCTCCTCGGGACTAGCGGACTACAATGAGCAGTTCTTC
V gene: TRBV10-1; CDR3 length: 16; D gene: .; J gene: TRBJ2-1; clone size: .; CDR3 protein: CASSENPGPSYNEQFF; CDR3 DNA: TGCGCCAGCAGTGAAAATCCAGGACCTTCCTACAATGAGCAGTTCTTC
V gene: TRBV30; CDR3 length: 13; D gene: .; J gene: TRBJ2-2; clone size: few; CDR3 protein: CAWSRWDPGELFF; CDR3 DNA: TGTGCCTGGAGTAGGTGGGATCCCGGGGAGCTGTTTTTT
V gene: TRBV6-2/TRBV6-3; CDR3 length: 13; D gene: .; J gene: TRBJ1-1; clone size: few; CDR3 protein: CASSREAYTEAFF; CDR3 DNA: TGTGCCAGCAGCCGCGAGGCATACACTGAAGCTTTCTTT
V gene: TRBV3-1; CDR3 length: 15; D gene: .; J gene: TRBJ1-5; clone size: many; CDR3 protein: CASSQDSGGYQPQHF; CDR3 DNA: TGTGCCAGCAGCCAAGATTCAGGAGGGTATCAGCCCCAGCATTTT
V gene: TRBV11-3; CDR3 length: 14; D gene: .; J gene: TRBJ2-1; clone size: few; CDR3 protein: CASNLDGSWNEQFF; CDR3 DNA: TGTGCCAGCAACTTAGACGGGAGCTGGAATGAGCAGTTCTTC
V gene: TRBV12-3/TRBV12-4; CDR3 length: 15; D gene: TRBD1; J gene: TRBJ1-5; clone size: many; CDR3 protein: CASSLRGRDTQPQHF; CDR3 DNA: TGTGCCAGCAGTCTCAGGGGGCGCGATACTCAGCCCCAGCATTTT
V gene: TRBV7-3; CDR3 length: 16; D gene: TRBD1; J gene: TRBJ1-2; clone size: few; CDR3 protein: CASSYAGTGFSYGYTF; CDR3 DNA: TGTGCCAGCAGCTACGCCGGGACAGGGTTCAGCTATGGCTACACCTTC
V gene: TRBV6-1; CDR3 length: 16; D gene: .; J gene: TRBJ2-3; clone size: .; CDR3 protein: CASSRARDGYTDTQYF; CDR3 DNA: TGTGCCAGCAGCCGGGCCCGGGACGGATACACAGATACGCAGTATTTT